One and the same sample provided the 6 T cell receptor beta chains below, sequenced in a study of blood T cell repertoires in COVID-19. This table comes from immunoSEQ multiplex PCR, and its TCRdb copy is limited to in-frame clones, with some not included. In the table there are about 200,000 clones, around 80% of which are singletons. The sample consisted of peripheral blood. The source of these receptors is a human donor in a cohort sampled during active COVID-19.

The genes are TRBV3-1 (or the pseudogene TRBV3-2) and TRBJ2-7; D perhaps matches TRBD2 (6 bases). The length of the CDR3 is 16 residues. Deletions cut 1 base from V and 2 bases from J, with 15 bases between. Germline lookup yields CDR1 LGHDT and CDR2 YNNKEL (reference sequence). The CDR3 nucleotides read TGTGCCAGCAGCCAAGCCGACGGGCGGGGACCCTACGAGCAGTACTTC. Translating it yields CASSQADGRGPYEQYF.

This clone appeared once. V and J are TRBV5-1 and TRBJ1-2; D uncertain. Germline assignment: CDR1 SGHRS and CDR2 YFSETQ. The V end was cut by 0 bases, the J end by 0 bases, with 6 bases between. This CDR3 contains 14 residues. Here the CDR3 DNA reads TGCGCCAGCAGCTTGGTCACAGCTAACTATGGCTACACCTTC. Encoded protein: CASSLVTANYGYTF.

The gene calls are TRBV5-5 and TRBJ1-1; tentative D call: TRBD1 (5 bases). CDR3 size: 14 residues. Per germline, CDR1 SGHKS and CDR2 YYEKEE (reference sequence). V was pared by 1 base and J by 4 bases, with 11 bases between. The CDR3 loop reads CASSLTGGITEAFF. The CDR3 region has the DNA TGTGCCAGCAGCTTGACCGGGGGGATCACTGAAGCTTTCTTT. The whole variable domain, filled in from reference TRBV5-5 and TRBJ1-1, reads DAGVTQSPTHLIKTRGQQVTLRCSPISGHKSVSWYQQVLGQGPQFIFQYYEKEERGRGNFPDRFSARQFPNYSSELNVNALLLGDSALYLCASSLTGGITEAFFGQGTRLTVV.

J is TRBJ2-1 and V is TRBV21-1; the table names TRBD2, a call not compared with the DNA. TRBV21-1 counts as a pseudogene. This CDR3 has 16 residues. CDR3 coding DNA: TGTGCCAGCAGCAAAGCTACTAGCGGATCCTACAATGAGCAGTTCTTC. It encodes CASSKATSGSYNEQFF.

The J gene is TRBJ1-4, the V gene TRBV27, with D perhaps TRBD1 (5 bases). The V gene's germline CDR1 is MNHEY and CDR2 SMNVEV (reference sequence). V lost 5 bases and J 4 bases, leaving 14 bases between the germline ends. CDR3 length: 15 residues. CDR3 DNA: TGTGCCAGCAGTCCCCAGGGTTCGGGTAATGAAAAACTGTTTTTT. This translates into CASSPQGSGNEKLFF.

The V gene is TRBV11-2, the J gene TRBJ2-1; 7 bases align to TRBD1. The CDR3 totals 14 residues. Germline values: CDR1 SGHAT, CDR2 FQNNGV. With V trimmed by 3 bases and J by 10 bases, 9 bases remained unmatched. The CDR3 loop reads CASSFEQGFGEQFF. The CDR3 bases are TGTGCCAGCAGCTTTGAACAGGGGTTCGGGGAGCAGTTCTTC.